Presented here are 22 T cell receptor beta chains from one specimen sequenced in a study of response to subunit inactivated influenza vaccine. TCRdb called the RT-PCR reads again in MiXCR, with one record for every CDR3 protein. The sample carries 250,000 to 350,000 distinct CDR3 sequences, 22% recorded once. The material sequenced was PBMCs from blood, taken roughly 20 months after vaccination. The source of these receptors is a man between 50 and 75 years old who received an inactivated influenza vaccine.

The CDR3 here is CASSAETANTEAFF. The CDR3, as DNA: TGTGCCAGCAGCGCAGAGACAGCGAACACTGAAGCTTTCTTT. The J gene is TRBJ1-1, the V gene TRBV2; D is perhaps TRBD1 (5 bases). The V and J ends lost 6 bases and 1 base respectively, with 12 bases between them. From germline, CDR1 is SNHLY and CDR2 FYNNEI. The CDR3 is made up of 14 amino acids.

The chain recombines TRBV10-3 with TRBJ1-2; possibly TRBD1 for D (5 bases). Trimming took 7 bases from V and 4 from J, leaving 16 bases between them. Germline V gene lookup returns CDR1 ENHRY and CDR2 SYGVKD. The length of the CDR3 is 14 residues. In DNA form, the CDR3 reads TGTGCCATCACCAATGAAGGGGTTGGCTATGGCTACACCTTC. It specifies CAITNEGVGYGYTF.

This clonotype appeared many times. The chain has TRBV7-2 and TRBJ1-2, with D perhaps TRBD1 (5 bases). V was cut by 2 bases and J by 5 bases, with 15 bases left in between. This CDR3 is 15 amino acids long. Germline CDR1 and CDR2: SGHTA and FQGNSA. The CDR3: CASSLMTANGYGYTF. In DNA, the CDR3 is TGTGCCAGCAGCTTAATGACAGCCAACGGGTATGGCTACACCTTC.

In its sample, this clonotype was seen many times. CDR3 bases: TGTGCCTGGAGGGCCGGTGGCTATGGCTACACCTTC. Translating gives CAWRAGGYGYTF. This sequence joins TRBV30 and TRBJ1-2; D is unclear. The germline V gene has CDR1 GTSNPN and CDR2 SVGIG (reference sequence). The CDR3 consists of 12 residues. V dropped 3 bases and J dropped 4 bases, with 9 bases sitting between them.

This clonotype has a count of ten or more. The V and J genes are TRBV7-8 and TRBJ1-4, with 8 bases that match TRBD1. V was clipped by 3 bases and J by 4 bases; unmatched bases: 1. Looked up from germline, CDR1 is SGHVS and CDR2 is FQNEAQ. The CDR3 is made up of 14 amino acids. CDR3 amino acids: CASSLTGVNEKLFF. Written as DNA, the CDR3 is TGTGCCAGCAGCTTGACAGGGGTTAATGAAAAACTGTTTTTT. Full variable domain (missing parts from reference TRBV7-8 and TRBJ1-4): GAGVSQSPRYKVAKRGQDVALRCDPISGHVSLFWYQQALGQGPEFLTYFQNEAQLDKSGLPSDRFFAERPEGSVSTLKIQRTQQEDSAVYLCASSLTGVNEKLFFGSGTQLSVL.

This clonotype has at least ten counts. This rearrangement joins TRBV7-2 to TRBJ2-3; D not resolved. The CDR3 covers 13 residues. CDR1 SGHTA and CDR2 FQGNSA come from the germline V gene. The V gene lost 3 bases and the J gene lost 0 bases, with 4 bases spanning the gap. The CDR3 loop reads CASSLASTDTQYF. CDR3 in DNA: TGTGCCAGCAGCTTGGCTAGCACAGATACGCAGTATTTT.

The chain carries TRBV7-9 and TRBJ1-4; 8 positions match TRBD1. CDR3 length: 16 amino acids. V dropped 2 bases and J dropped 5; count of bases not matched to a gene: 7. From germline, CDR1 is SEHNR and CDR2 FQNEAQ (reference sequence). This CDR3 reads CASSLSWDRRNEKLFF. CDR3 sequence (DNA): TGTGCCAGCAGCTTATCTTGGGACAGGAGAAATGAAAAACTGTTTTTT.

This clonotype was recorded many times. For the CDR3, the DNA is TGTGCCACCAGCAGTAAGACAGGGGGTAAACAGCCCCAGCATTTT. This gives the protein CATSSKTGGKQPQHF. The J gene is TRBJ1-5, the V gene TRBV15; 9 bases line up with TRBD1. V was clipped by 3 bases and J by 7 bases; unmatched bases: 7. The CDR3 extends over 15 amino acids. From germline, CDR1 is LNHNV and CDR2 YYDKDF (reference sequence).

This clonotype was seen just once. The chain carries TRBV12-3 or TRBV12-4 and TRBJ2-7; D is unclear. The CDR3 is made up of 13 amino acids. V lost 4 bases, J lost 6 bases, and 13 bases lay in between. CDR3 in amino acids: CASSSYSGGEQYF. The DNA of the CDR3 is TGTGCCAGCAGTTCCTACTCGGGCGGCGAGCAGTACTTC.

The chain has TRBV4-2 and TRBJ1-3; TRBD1 is a possible D gene (5 bases). Germline loops: CDR1 LGHNA, CDR2 YNFKEQ. This CDR3 spans 15 amino acids. Trimming removed 4 bases from V and 0 bases from J, with 10 bases in between. The CDR3 spells CASSRDSLSGNTIYF. The DNA for the CDR3 is TGTGCCAGCAGCCGAGACAGCCTCTCTGGAAACACCATATATTTT.

The CDR3 sequence is CASSLTADTEAFF. The CDR3 DNA sequence: TGTGCCAGCAGCTTAACGGCGGACACTGAAGCTTTCTTT. The chain has TRBV7-3 and TRBJ1-1; no clear D gene. The germline V and J ends were trimmed by 0 bases and 3 bases, with 5 bases remaining between them. Looked up from germline, CDR1 is SGHTA and CDR2 is FQGTGA. The CDR3 is 13 residues long.

The chain has TRBV5-1 and TRBJ1-5; D remains unclear. V dropped 9 bases and J dropped 0 bases, with 16 bases sitting between them. The CDR3 sequence is 15 residues long. In germline, CDR1 is SGHRS, CDR2 YFSETQ. Here the CDR3 DNA reads TGCGCCAACGAGGTGTTACCGATTAGCAATCAGCCCCAGCATTTT. Amino acids: CANEVLPISNQPQHF.

This clonotype was observed at least ten times. This chain joins TRBV29-1 and TRBJ2-7; 9 bases fit TRBD1. V shed 7 bases, J shed 6 bases, and the junction held 10 bases outside the gene matches. Germline V gives CDR1 SQVTM, CDR2 ANQGSEA. The CDR3 extends over 13 amino acids. CDR3 sequence (DNA): TGCAGCGCCGGTGGGGGACAGGGCTCCGAGCAGTACTTC. Protein sequence: CSAGGGQGSEQYF.

The rearrangement uses TRBV7-9 and TRBJ2-1, with unresolved D. The CDR3 covers 13 residues. Looked up from germline, CDR1 is SEHNR and CDR2 is FQNEAQ (reference sequence). V was trimmed by 1 base and J by 7 bases, leaving 8 bases between them. CDR3 bases: TGTGCCAGCAGCTTAGTCCTCGGGAATGAGCAGTTCTTC. Translated, it gives CASSLVLGNEQFF.

This clonotype was recorded a few times. DNA of the CDR3: TGTGCTAGTGGTTTGCCCACCGGACAGGGGGCGCATGAGCAGTTCTTC. Its translation: CASGLPTGQGAHEQFF. The chain couples TRBV12-5 to TRBJ2-1; the match to TRBD1 covers 11 bases. The J segment lost 8 bases and the V segment lost 2 bases, leaving 8 bases of the junction unmatched. CDR1 LGHNT and CDR2 FRNRAP come from the germline V gene. This CDR3 spans 16 amino acids.

The rearrangement joins TRBV4-3 to TRBJ2-7; 11 bases are a match to TRBD2. With V trimmed by 1 base and J by 6 bases, 11 bases remained unmatched. This CDR3 has 17 amino acids. Germline V gene lookup returns CDR1 LGHNA and CDR2 YSLEER. The CDR3 DNA reads as TGCGCCAGCAGCCAAGTACTAGCGGGAGAGATAGGCAGCGAGCAGTACTTC. This encodes CASSQVLAGEIGSEQYF.

The chain recombines TRBV11-1 with TRBJ1-6; no definite D call. V was pared by 3 bases and J by 7 bases, with 10 bases between. CDR3 size: 14 residues. Per the germline V gene, CDR1 is SGHAT and CDR2 is FQDESV (reference sequence). This chain's CDR3 is CASSFLQTNSPLHF. The DNA of the CDR3 is TGTGCCAGCAGCTTTCTACAGACCAATTCACCCCTCCACTTT.

This clonotype was seen a few times. V usage is TRBV12-3 or TRBV12-4 and J usage is TRBJ1-1; D is unclear. Trimming removed 8 bases at V and 2 bases at J, with 15 bases between. CDR3 size: 14 residues. In DNA, the CDR3 is TGTGCCAGCCGGGCGACGGGCGGAAACACTGAAGCTTTCTTT. Amino acid sequence: CASRATGGNTEAFF.

The genes are TRBV9 and TRBJ2-1; 10 bases are a match to TRBD2. V gave up 3 bases and J gave up 4 bases; unmatched junction bases: 7. The germline V gene encodes CDR1 SGDLS and CDR2 YYNGEE. CDR3 length equals 16 residues. The CDR3 loop is CASSGQSSGSYNEQFF. The CDR3 DNA follows: TGTGCCAGCAGCGGGCAATCTAGCGGGAGTTACAATGAGCAGTTCTTC.

This clonotype was recorded a few times. The gene calls are TRBV14 and TRBJ2-5; D uncertain. With 0 bases removed from V and 0 bases from J, the gap between germline ends came to 14 bases. Germline CDR1 and CDR2: SGHDN and FVKESK. The CDR3 has 17 residues. CDR3 sequence reads: CASSQDLTAAYQETQYF. The CDR3 coding sequence is TGTGCCAGCAGCCAAGATCTCACGGCAGCTTACCAAGAGACCCAGTACTTC.

The chain has TRBV3-1 and TRBJ1-1; a possible D gene is TRBD1 (5 bases). With 0 bases removed from V and 2 bases from J, the gap between germline ends came to 10 bases. This CDR3 spans 15 amino acids. CDR1 is LGHDT and CDR2 is YNNKEL in the germline V gene (reference sequence). The CDR3 bases are TGTGCCAGCAGCCAAGATAAGGGGACCAACACTGAAGCTTTCTTT. Translation: CASSQDKGTNTEAFF. Full variable domain (rest looked up from reference TRBV3-1 and TRBJ1-1): DTAVSQTPKYLVTQMGNDKSIKCEQNLGHDTMYWYKQDSKKFLKIMFSYNNKELIINETVPNRFSPKSPDKAHLNLHINSLELGDSAVYFCASSQDKGTNTEAFFGQGTRLTVV.

This clonotype occurred many times. The rearrangement uses TRBV20-1 and TRBJ1-1, with D hard to call. V lost 3 bases and J lost 6, with 17 bases in between. The CDR3 has 14 residues. Looked up from germline, CDR1 is DFQATT and CDR2 is SNEGSKA (reference sequence). The CDR3 bases are TGCAGTGCTAGTATTGGCACCGGGGAACCTGAAGCTTTCTTT. Translating gives CSASIGTGEPEAFF.